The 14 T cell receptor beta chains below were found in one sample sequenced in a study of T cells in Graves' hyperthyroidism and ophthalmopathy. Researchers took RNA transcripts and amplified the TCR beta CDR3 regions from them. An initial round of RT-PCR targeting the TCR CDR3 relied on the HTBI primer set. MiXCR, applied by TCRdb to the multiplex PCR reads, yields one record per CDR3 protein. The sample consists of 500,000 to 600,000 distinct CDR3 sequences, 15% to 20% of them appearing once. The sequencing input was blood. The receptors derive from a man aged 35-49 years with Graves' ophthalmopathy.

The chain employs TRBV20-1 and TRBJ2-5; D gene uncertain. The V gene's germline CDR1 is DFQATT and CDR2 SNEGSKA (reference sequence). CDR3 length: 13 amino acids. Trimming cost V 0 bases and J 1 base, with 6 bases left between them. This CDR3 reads CSAREPRQETQYF. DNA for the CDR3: TGCAGTGCTAGAGAGCCCCGCCAAGAGACCCAGTACTTC.

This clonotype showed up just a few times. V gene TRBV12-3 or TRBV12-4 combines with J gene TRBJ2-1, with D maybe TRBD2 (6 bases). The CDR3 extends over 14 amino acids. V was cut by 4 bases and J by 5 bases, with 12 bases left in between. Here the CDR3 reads CASSSGTPNNEQFF. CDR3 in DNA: TGTGCCAGCAGTTCCGGGACTCCAAACAATGAGCAGTTCTTC.

The chain's CDR3 is CASSPLAGVSTDTQYF. Here the CDR3 DNA reads TGTGCCAGTAGTCCCCTAGCGGGGGTGAGCACAGATACGCAGTATTTT. This sequence joins TRBV19 and TRBJ2-3, with 10 bases that match TRBD2. This CDR3 region has 16 residues. V shed 5 bases and J 0 bases; nucleotides not matched to a gene: 5. In germline, CDR1 is LNHDA, CDR2 SQIVND (reference sequence).

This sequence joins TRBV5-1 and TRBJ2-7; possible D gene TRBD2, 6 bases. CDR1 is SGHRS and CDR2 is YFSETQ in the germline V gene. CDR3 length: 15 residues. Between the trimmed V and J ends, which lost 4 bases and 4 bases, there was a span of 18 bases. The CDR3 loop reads CASSKGTAGGYEQYF. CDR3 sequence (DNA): TGCGCCAGCAGCAAGGGGACGGCCGGGGGTTACGAGCAGTACTTC.

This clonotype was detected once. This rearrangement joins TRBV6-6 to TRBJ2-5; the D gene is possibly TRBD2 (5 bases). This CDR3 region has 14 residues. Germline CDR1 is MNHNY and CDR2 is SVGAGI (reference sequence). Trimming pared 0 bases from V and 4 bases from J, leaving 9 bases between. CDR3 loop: CASSYSEVGETQYF. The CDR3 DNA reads TGTGCCAGCAGTTACTCGGAGGTGGGAGAGACCCAGTACTTC.

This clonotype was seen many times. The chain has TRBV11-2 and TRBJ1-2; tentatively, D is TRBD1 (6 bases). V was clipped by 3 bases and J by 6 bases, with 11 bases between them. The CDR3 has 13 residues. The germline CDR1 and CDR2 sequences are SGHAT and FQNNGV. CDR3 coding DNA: TGTGCCAGCAGCTTCCCAGGGGTACATGGCTACACCTTC. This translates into CASSFPGVHGYTF.

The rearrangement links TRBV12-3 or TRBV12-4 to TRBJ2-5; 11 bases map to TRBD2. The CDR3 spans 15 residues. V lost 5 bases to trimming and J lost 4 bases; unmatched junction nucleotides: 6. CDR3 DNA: TGTGCCAGCAGTACTTCAGGACTAGCGGGAGAGACCCAGTACTTC. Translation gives CASSTSGLAGETQYF.

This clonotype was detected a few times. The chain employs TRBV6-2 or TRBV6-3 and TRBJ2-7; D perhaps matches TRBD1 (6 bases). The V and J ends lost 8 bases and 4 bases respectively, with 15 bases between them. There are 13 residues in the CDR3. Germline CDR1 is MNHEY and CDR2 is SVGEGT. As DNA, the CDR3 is TGTGCCAGCCGGGACACACTACCTTACGAGCAGTACTTC. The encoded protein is CASRDTLPYEQYF.

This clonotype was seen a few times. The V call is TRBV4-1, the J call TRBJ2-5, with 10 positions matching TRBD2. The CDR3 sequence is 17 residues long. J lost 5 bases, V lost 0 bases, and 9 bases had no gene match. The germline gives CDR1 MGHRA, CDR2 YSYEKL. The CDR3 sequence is CASSQDASGGSWETQYF. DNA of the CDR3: TGCGCCAGCAGCCAAGATGCTAGCGGGGGATCGTGGGAGACCCAGTACTTC.

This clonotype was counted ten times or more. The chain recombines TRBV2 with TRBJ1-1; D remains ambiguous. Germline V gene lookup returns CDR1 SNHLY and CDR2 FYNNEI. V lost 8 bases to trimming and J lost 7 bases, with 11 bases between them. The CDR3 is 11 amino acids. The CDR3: CASVTDVEAFF. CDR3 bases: TGTGCCAGCGTTACAGACGTTGAAGCTTTCTTT.

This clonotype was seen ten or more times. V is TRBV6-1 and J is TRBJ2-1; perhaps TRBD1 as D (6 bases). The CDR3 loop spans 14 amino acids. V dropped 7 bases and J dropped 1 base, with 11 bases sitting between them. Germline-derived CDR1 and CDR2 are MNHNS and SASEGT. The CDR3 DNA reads TGTGCCAGCACCGGGACATCGTCCTACAATGAGCAGTTCTTC. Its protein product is CASTGTSSYNEQFF.

CDR3: CASSADRGNSPLHF. The CDR3, as DNA: TGTGCCAGCAGCGCCGACAGGGGTAATTCACCCCTCCACTTT. This sequence joins TRBV7-2 and TRBJ1-6, with 8 bases identical to TRBD1. V lost 5 bases to trimming and J lost 6 bases; unmatched junction nucleotides: 3. Germline CDR1 reads SGHTA; CDR2 reads FQGNSA. The CDR3 has 14 residues.

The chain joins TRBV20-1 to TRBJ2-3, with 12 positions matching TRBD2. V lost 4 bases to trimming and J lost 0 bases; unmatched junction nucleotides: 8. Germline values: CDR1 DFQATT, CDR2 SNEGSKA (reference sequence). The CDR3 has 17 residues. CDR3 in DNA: TGCAGTGCTACTACGACTAGCGGGGGATCTAGCACAGATACGCAGTATTTT. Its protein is CSATTTSGGSSTDTQYF.

The CDR3 loop reads CAWSVQGRGRHQPQHF. CDR3 nucleotides: TGTGCCTGGAGTGTACAGGGCAGGGGGCGGCATCAGCCCCAGCATTTT. The chain recombines TRBV30 with TRBJ1-5; 8 bases align to TRBD1. Germline-derived CDR1 and CDR2 are GTSNPN and SVGIG (reference sequence). Trimming removed 0 bases from V and 5 bases from J; junction bases left unmatched: 9. The CDR3 covers 16 residues.